Only one count was recorded for the clone carrying this T cell receptor beta chain. This specimen comes from a study of blood T cell repertoires in COVID-19. Overall study: Specimens from acute and convalescent COVID-19 originated in the United States, Italy and Spain. The cDNA or gDNA used as material had been derived from T cells, B-cell-depleted T cells, or PBMCs.

This table comes from immunoSEQ multiplex PCR, and its TCRdb copy is limited to in-frame clones, with some not included. The sample includes 150,000 to 200,000 clones, roughly nine tenths seen only once; the top ten take roughly 8.1%. Sequencing used PBMCs or T cells enriched from blood (not recorded which). This TCR came from a woman younger than 35 who had recovered from COVID-19.

CDR3 DNA: TGTGCCATCAGCGCGACAGGCCCTTCTAATGAAAAACTGTTTTTT. Amino acids: CAISATGPSNEKLFF. J is TRBJ1-4 and V is TRBV10-3, with D perhaps matching TRBD1 (6 bases). Germline CDR1 ENHRY, CDR2 SYGVKD. There are 15 residues in the CDR3. Trimming took off 6 bases at V and 3 bases at J, with 14 bases between the two ends.